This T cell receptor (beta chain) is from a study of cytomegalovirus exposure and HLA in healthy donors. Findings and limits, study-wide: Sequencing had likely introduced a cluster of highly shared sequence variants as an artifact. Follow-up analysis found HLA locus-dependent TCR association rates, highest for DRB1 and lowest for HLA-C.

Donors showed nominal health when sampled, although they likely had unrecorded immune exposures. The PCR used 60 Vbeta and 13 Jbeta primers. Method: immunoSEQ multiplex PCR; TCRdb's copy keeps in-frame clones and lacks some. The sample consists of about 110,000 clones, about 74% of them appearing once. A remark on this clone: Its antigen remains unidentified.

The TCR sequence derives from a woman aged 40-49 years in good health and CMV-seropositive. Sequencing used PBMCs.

CDR3 region: CASSPTGPGTEAFF. The CDR3, as DNA: TGTGCCAGCAGCCCTACTGGCCCGGGGACTGAAGCTTTCTTT. The rearrangement joins TRBV7-9 to TRBJ1-1; D is undetermined. CDR3 length equals 14 residues. V lost 5 bases to trimming and J lost 5 bases, with 15 bases between them. Per the germline V gene, CDR1 is SEHNR and CDR2 is FQNEAQ (reference sequence).